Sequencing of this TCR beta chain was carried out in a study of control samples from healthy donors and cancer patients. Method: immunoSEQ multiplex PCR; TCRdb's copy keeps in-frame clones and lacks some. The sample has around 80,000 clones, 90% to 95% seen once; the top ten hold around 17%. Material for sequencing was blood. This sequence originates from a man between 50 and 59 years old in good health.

CDR3 amino acids: CSVGVTATYEQYF. In DNA form, the CDR3 reads TGCAGCGTTGGGGTGACGGCAACCTACGAGCAGTACTTC. The chain joins TRBV29-1 to TRBJ2-7; D gene uncertain. Trimming removed 4 bases from V and 2 bases from J, with 12 bases in between. CDR1 and CDR2 (germline): SQVTM, ANQGSEA. The CDR3 is 13 residues long.